Listed below are T cell receptor beta chains from one sample, sequenced in a study of shared clonotypes between healthy human individuals. The protocol was immunoSEQ multiplex PCR, while the TCRdb copy is restricted to in-frame clones and leaves out a portion. The repertoire holds over a million clones, with around 98.5% as singletons. Material: naive CD4+ T cells sorted from blood. The receptors shown here come from a man aged 30-40 years in good health. CDR3s include the opening cysteine and the closing phenylalanine or tryptophan. A D gene is named only where the DNA matches it firmly. Some rows have no size entry. The others give once, few or many, or a class for an expanded clone.

d_call cdr3_length j_call v_call clone_size cdr3_aa cdr3_nt
. 15 TRBJ2-7 TRBV6-1 once CASSEAGGGPYEQYF TGTGCCAGCAGTGAAGCTGGCGGGGGCCCCTACGAGCAGTACTTC
. 16 TRBJ2-2 TRBV14 . CASSQDQGHYTGELFF TGTGCCAGCAGCCAAGATCAGGGACACTACACCGGGGAGCTGTTTTTT
. 11 TRBJ2-5 TRBV29-1 . CSVGRRETQYF TGCAGCGTTGGAAGGAGAGAGACCCAGTACTTC
. 15 TRBJ2-7 TRBV1 . CTSSQKREKGYEQYF TGCACCAGCAGCCAGAAGCGGGAGAAAGGTTACGAGCAGTACTTC
. 15 TRBJ2-3 TRBV5-4 . CASRPMTVRSDTQYF TGTGCCAGCAGGCCAATGACAGTGAGATCAGATACGCAGTATTTT
TRBD2 20 TRBJ2-1 TRBV28 . CASSLWTSGTQRGSYNEQFF TGTGCCAGCAGTTTGTGGACTAGCGGAACTCAGAGGGGCTCCTACAATGAGCAGTTCTTC
. 15 TRBJ2-7 TRBV5-1 . CASSLGPGTAYEQYF TGCGCCAGCAGCCTGGGACCAGGGACCGCCTACGAGCAGTACTTC
TRBD1 16 TRBJ1-5 TRBV28 . CASGRTGDFSNQPQHF TGTGCCAGCGGAAGGACAGGGGACTTTAGCAATCAGCCCCAGCATTTT
. 13 TRBJ1-3 TRBV7-2 . CASSLRIGNTIYF TGTGCCAGCAGCCTAAGGATTGGAAACACCATATATTTT
TRBD1 12 TRBJ2-3 TRBV29-1 . CSLGQGKDTQYF TGCAGCCTCGGACAGGGAAAAGATACGCAGTATTTT
. 13 TRBJ2-5 TRBV2 . CASSEDLGETQYF TGTGCCAGCAGTGAAGACCTCGGGGAGACCCAGTACTTC
. 18 TRBJ2-3 TRBV7-2 . CASSPGLPWTAVTDTQYF TGTGCCAGCAGCCCAGGGCTACCGTGGACGGCGGTGACAGATACGCAGTATTTT
TRBD1 16 TRBJ2-7 TRBV28 . CASSISGTGVTYEQYF TGTGCCAGCAGTATCTCCGGGACAGGGGTCACCTACGAGCAGTACTTC
. 18 TRBJ2-1 TRBV21-1 . CASSKEASGEYSYNEQFF TGTGCCAGCAGCAAAGAAGCTAGCGGGGAGTATTCCTACAATGAGCAGTTCTTC
TRBD1 16 TRBJ2-7 TRBV9 . CASSVGVTGASYEQYF TGTGCCAGCAGCGTAGGGGTGACAGGGGCCTCCTACGAGCAGTACTTC
. 17 TRBJ2-1 TRBV5-4 . CASSHSNDRAGLNEQFF TGTGCCAGCAGTCACTCTAACGACCGAGCCGGCCTCAATGAGCAGTTCTTC
TRBD2 16 TRBJ2-2 TRBV15 . CATSRDSGSIPGELFF TGTGCCACCAGCAGAGATAGCGGGAGTATCCCCGGGGAGCTGTTTTTT
. 14 TRBJ2-5 TRBV9 . CASSPIGTQETQYF TGTGCCAGCAGCCCAATTGGGACTCAGGAGACCCAGTACTTC
. 13 TRBJ1-1 TRBV11-3 . CASSFTRGTEAFF TGTGCCAGCAGCTTTACAAGGGGGACTGAAGCTTTCTTT
TRBD1 12 TRBJ2-7 TRBV19 . CASSDPPGQAVF TGTGCCAGCTCCGATCCCCCGGGACAGGCTGTCTTC
TRBD1 13 TRBJ2-1 TRBV28 . CASRSTGFYEQFF TGTGCCAGCAGGTCGACAGGGTTTTATGAGCAGTTCTTC
. 15 TRBJ1-1 TRBV4-3 few CASSQGQGRNTEAFF TGCGCCAGCAGCCAAGGGCAGGGCCGGAACACTGAAGCTTTCTTT
TRBD2 16 TRBJ2-7 TRBV11-2 . CASSPGAGESSYEQYF TGTGCCAGCTCCCCTGGGGCGGGGGAGAGCTCCTACGAGCAGTACTTC
. 16 TRBJ1-5 TRBV5-8 . CASSLSTDYSNQPQHF TGTGCCAGCAGCTTATCAACAGATTATAGCAATCAGCCCCAGCATTTT
TRBD2 16 TRBJ2-2 TRBV9 . CASSPRTSGATGELFF TGTGCCAGCAGCCCTCGGACTAGCGGGGCCACCGGGGAGCTGTTTTTT
. 15 TRBJ1-4 TRBV18 . CASSPIRDSNEKLFF TGTGCCAGCTCACCGATCCGGGACTCAAATGAAAAACTGTTTTTT
TRBD2 16 TRBJ2-7 TRBV27 once CASSPDRTSGRGEQYF TGTGCCAGCAGTCCAGACAGGACTAGCGGGAGAGGCGAGCAGTACTTC
. 15 TRBJ1-4 TRBV6-5 . CASSSRAATNEKLFF TGTGCCAGCAGTTCACGGGCTGCAACTAATGAAAAACTGTTTTTT
. 14 TRBJ2-7 TRBV27 . CASSLTPFPYEQYF TGTGCCAGCAGTCTAACACCGTTCCCCTACGAGCAGTACTTC
. 14 TRBJ1-1 TRBV2 . CASSEAATGTEAFF TGTGCCAGCAGTGAAGCCGCGACGGGCACTGAAGCTTTCTTT
. 11 TRBJ2-1 TRBV30 . CAWSKSNEQFF TGTGCCTGGAGTAAGTCCAATGAGCAGTTCTTC
. 14 TRBJ1-2 TRBV5-1 . CASSLSGDFNGYTF TGCGCCAGCAGCTTGTCTGGGGATTTTAATGGCTACACCTTC
. 15 TRBJ2-1 TRBV5-6 . CASSLQGVRSNEQFF TGTGCCAGCAGCTTGCAGGGAGTGAGGTCGAATGAGCAGTTCTTC
. 14 TRBJ2-1 TRBV2 . CATLETVSYNEQFF TGTGCCACCTTAGAGACAGTCTCCTACAATGAGCAGTTCTTC
. 16 TRBJ2-4 TRBV18 . CASSPPFVGHKNIQYF TGTGCCAGCTCACCACCGTTCGTGGGACACAAAAACATTCAGTACTTC
TRBD1 13 TRBJ2-7 TRBV5-1 . CASSFGQVDEQYF TGCGCCAGCAGCTTCGGACAGGTGGACGAGCAGTACTTC
. 13 TRBJ2-7 TRBV6-1 . CASSSPGRYEQYF TGTGCCAGCAGTTCACCAGGGAGATACGAGCAGTACTTC
TRBD2 17 TRBJ2-2 TRBV7-9 . CASSPAVASGNTGELFF TGTGCCAGCAGCCCAGCCGTGGCTAGCGGGAACACCGGGGAGCTGTTTTTT
. 15 TRBJ2-7 TRBV18 . CASSALPGLFNEQYF TGTGCCAGCTCAGCGTTACCGGGACTCTTCAACGAGCAGTACTTC
. 12 TRBJ2-3 TRBV19 . CASSSLADTQYF TGTGCCAGTAGTAGCTTGGCAGATACGCAGTATTTT
. 13 TRBJ2-7 TRBV19 . CASSIVGRYEQYF TGTGCCAGTAGTATAGTGGGGAGGTACGAGCAGTACTTC
. 16 TRBJ1-1 TRBV5-4 . CASRLTGRAMNTEAFF TGTGCCAGCAGATTGACTGGCAGGGCAATGAACACTGAAGCTTTCTTT
. 16 TRBJ1-5 TRBV7-8 once CASSLATVGVSQPQHF TGTGCCAGCAGCTTAGCTACGGTGGGGGTTAGTCAGCCCCAGCATTTT
TRBD2 16 TRBJ2-3 TRBV5-5 . CASRLSPSGSTDTQYF TGTGCCAGCAGGTTGTCCCCTAGCGGGAGCACAGATACGCAGTATTTT
. 14 TRBJ1-2 TRBV6-1 . CASIQTHENYGYTF TGTGCCAGCATTCAGACCCACGAAAACTATGGCTACACCTTC
TRBD2 15 TRBJ2-3 TRBV5-1 . CASSSPGLGTDTQYF TGCGCCAGCAGCTCGCCGGGACTAGGCACAGATACGCAGTATTTT
. 16 TRBJ2-7 TRBV5-1 . CASSWATGRPLHEQYF TGCGCCAGCAGCTGGGCCACAGGGCGACCTCTCCACGAGCAGTACTTC
TRBD1 16 TRBJ2-3 TRBV9 once CASSVEARGFTDTQYF TGTGCCAGCAGCGTAGAAGCCAGGGGGTTCACAGATACGCAGTATTTT
TRBD2 16 TRBJ2-1 TRBV28 . CASTTIGTSGYNEQFF TGTGCCAGCACCACAATAGGGACTAGCGGCTACAATGAGCAGTTCTTC
. 15 TRBJ1-5 TRBV6-5 . CASSPDGMSNQPQHF TGTGCCAGTAGTCCGGACGGTATGAGCAATCAGCCCCAGCATTTT
. 13 TRBJ2-3 TRBV5-1 . CASSLPPTDTQYF TGCGCCAGCAGCTTACCTCCCACAGATACGCAGTATTTT
. 15 TRBJ2-5 TRBV7-2 . CASSLQSGSGETQYF TGTGCCAGCAGCTTGCAATCAGGGTCGGGGGAGACCCAGTACTTC
TRBD2 16 TRBJ2-3 TRBV5-4 . CASSLGFVGGPDTQYF TGTGCCAGCAGCTTGGGTTTTGTGGGAGGGCCGGATACGCAGTATTTT
. 13 TRBJ1-3 TRBV30 . CAWGAQIGNTIYF TGTGCCTGGGGAGCCCAAATCGGAAACACCATATATTTT
. 11 TRBJ2-5 TRBV11-3 . CASSKGETQYF TGTGCCAGCAGCAAGGGGGAGACCCAGTACTTC
. 14 TRBJ2-7 TRBV4-3 . CASSPGPSSYEQYF TGCGCCAGCAGCCCTGGACCTAGCTCCTACGAGCAGTACTTC
TRBD2 15 TRBJ2-7 TRBV18 . CASSSSGGSSYEQYF TGTGCCAGCTCCAGTTCGGGAGGGAGCTCCTACGAGCAGTACTTC
. 16 TRBJ2-5 TRBV28 once CASSFVVAGTWETQYF TGTGCCAGCAGTTTCGTAGTAGCAGGGACCTGGGAGACCCAGTACTTC
. 13 TRBJ2-1 TRBV7-9 . CASSLTDGNEQFF TGTGCCAGCAGCCTAACAGACGGGAATGAGCAGTTCTTC